Presented here are 10 T cell receptor beta chains from one specimen sequenced in a study of blood T cell repertoires in COVID-19. Sequenced by immunoSEQ multiplex PCR; TCRdb stores in-frame clones only, minus some. The table lists roughly 200,000 clones, roughly 89% of them singletons. Sequencing was done on a sample of peripheral blood. Every receptor here comes from a man between 60 and 75 years old who had recovered from COVID-19.

This sequence joins TRBV7-9 and TRBJ1-2; 8 positions match TRBD1. V shed 3 bases, J shed 7 bases, and the junction held 4 bases outside the gene matches. Per the germline V gene, CDR1 is SEHNR and CDR2 is FQNEAQ (reference sequence). The CDR3 spans 13 residues. This chain's CDR3 is CASSFTGGVGYTF. The CDR3 DNA is TGTGCCAGCAGCTTCACAGGGGGGGTTGGCTACACCTTC. Combining the CDR3 with reference TRBV7-9 and TRBJ1-2 gives the whole variable domain DTGVSQNPRHKITKRGQNVTFRCDPISEHNRLYWYRQTLGQGPEFLTYFQNEAQLEKSRLLSDRFSAERPKGSFSTLEIQRTEQGDSAMYLCASSFTGGVGYTFGSGTRLTVV.

CDR3 nucleotide sequence: TGTGCCAGCTCCTGGGACATCCGCTCCGCTTTCGAGTACTTC. Its protein product is CASSWDIRSAFEYF. The chain links TRBV6-5 to TRBJ2-7, with a weak D call TRBD1 (6 bases). There are 14 residues in the CDR3. V lost 8 bases and J lost 11, with 25 bases in between. The germline gives CDR1 MNHEY, CDR2 SVGAGI.

This chain uses TRBV29-1 with TRBJ1-3, with TRBD1 identical over 9 bases. With V trimmed by 6 bases and J by 2 bases, 8 bases remained unmatched. The length of the CDR3 is 15 residues. CDR1 and CDR2 from the germline V gene are SQVTM and ANQGSEA. CDR3 region: CSVEHGQGTGNTIYF. CDR3 DNA sequence: TGCAGCGTAGAGCATGGACAGGGGACTGGAAACACCATATATTTT.

The chain employs TRBV10-1 and TRBJ2-7; tentatively, D is TRBD1 (6 bases). The CDR3 has 16 amino acids. CDR1 and CDR2 (germline): WNHNN, SYGVQD (reference sequence). Trimming took off 2 bases at V and 4 bases at J, with 18 bases between the two ends. CDR3 DNA: TGCGCCAGCAGTGAGGTAGGGGTGGACAGACTTTACGAGCAGTACTTC. Its translation: CASSEVGVDRLYEQYF.

The chain has TRBV5-1 and TRBJ1-1; D perhaps matches TRBD1 (5 bases). The CDR3 runs to 12 residues. The V and J ends lost 4 bases and 6 bases respectively, with 10 bases between them. Per the germline V gene, CDR1 is SGHRS and CDR2 is YFSETQ. CDR3 sequence reads: CASSLGLSEAFF. In nucleotides, the CDR3 is TGCGCCAGCAGCCTGGGACTTTCTGAAGCTTTCTTT.

This rearrangement joins TRBV10-3 to TRBJ2-1, with D possibly matching TRBD2 (6 bases). The CDR3 contains 13 residues. Germline V gene lookup returns CDR1 ENHRY and CDR2 SYGVKD. The germline V and J ends were trimmed by 10 bases and 0 bases, with 10 bases remaining between them. Written as DNA, the CDR3 is TGTGCCAACCGGGACTCCTCCTACAATGAGCAGTTCTTC. Its translation: CANRDSSYNEQFF.

This CDR3 is CASSLVPTSYNEQFF. The CDR3 DNA reads TGCGCCAGCAGCTTAGTCCCTACCTCCTACAATGAGCAGTTCTTC. This sequence joins TRBV5-1 and TRBJ2-1; unclear D gene. This CDR3 region has 15 residues. The germline CDR1 and CDR2 sequences are SGHRS and YFSETQ. Trimming took 2 bases from V and 0 from J, leaving 9 bases between them. Using reference TRBV5-1 and TRBJ2-1 for the parts outside the CDR3, the full variable domain is KAGVTQTPRYLIKTRGQQVTLSCSPISGHRSVSWYQQTPGQGLQFLFEYFSETQRNKGNFPGRFSGRQFSNSRSEMNVSTLELGDSALYLCASSLVPTSYNEQFFGPGTRLTVL.

In this sample, this clone turned up a few times. The V gene is TRBV11-3, the J gene TRBJ2-7; TRBD1 matches 11 bases. Germline CDR1 SGHNT, CDR2 YENEEA. V was clipped by 5 bases and J by 7 bases; unmatched bases: 7. This CDR3 is built from 14 residues. The CDR3 reads CASSTGQGASEQYF. CDR3 DNA: TGTGCCAGCAGCACCGGACAGGGGGCGAGTGAGCAGTACTTC.

This chain uses TRBV2 with TRBJ1-1; D call uncertain. Trimming stripped 7 bases from V and 2 bases from J, with 14 bases between. The CDR3 runs to 14 residues. The germline V gene encodes CDR1 SNHLY and CDR2 FYNNEI. CDR3 coding DNA: TGTGCCAGCACCCATCGGAGGGCCAACACTGAAGCTTTCTTT. It codes for CASTHRRANTEAFF.

This chain joins TRBV9 and TRBJ2-1, with D uncertain. V was shortened by 5 bases and J by 1 base, with 13 bases between the two germline ends. There are 15 residues in the CDR3. Germline values: CDR1 SGDLS, CDR2 YYNGEE. The CDR3 region has the DNA TGTGCCAGCAGTCCTATACGAGATTCCTACAATGAGCAGTTCTTC. Protein sequence: CASSPIRDSYNEQFF.